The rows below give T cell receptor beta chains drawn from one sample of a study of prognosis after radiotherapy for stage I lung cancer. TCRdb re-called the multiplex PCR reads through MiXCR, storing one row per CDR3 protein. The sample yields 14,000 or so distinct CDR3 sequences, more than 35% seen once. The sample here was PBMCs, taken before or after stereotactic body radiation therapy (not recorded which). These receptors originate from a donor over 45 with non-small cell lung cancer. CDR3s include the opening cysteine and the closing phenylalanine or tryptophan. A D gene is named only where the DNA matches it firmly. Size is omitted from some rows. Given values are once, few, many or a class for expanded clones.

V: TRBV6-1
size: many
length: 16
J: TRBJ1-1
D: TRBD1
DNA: TGTGCCAGCACGATGACAGGGGGCAACTGGTGGACTGAAGCTTTCTTT
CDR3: CASTMTGGNWWTEAFF

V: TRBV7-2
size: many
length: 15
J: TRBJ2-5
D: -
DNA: TGTGCCAGCAGCTTAGACGGGAGATCGTCAGAGACCCAGTACTTC
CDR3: CASSLDGRSSETQYF

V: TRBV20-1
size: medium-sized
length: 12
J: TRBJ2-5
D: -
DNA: TGCAGTGCAAGAGGTGGGAGGGAGACCCAGTACTTC
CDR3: CSARGGRETQYF

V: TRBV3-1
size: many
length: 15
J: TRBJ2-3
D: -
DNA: TGTGCCAGCAGCCAAGCTCGCGACTACACAGATACGCAGTATTTT
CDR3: CASSQARDYTDTQYF

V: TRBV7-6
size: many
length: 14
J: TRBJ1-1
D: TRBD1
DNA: TGTGCCAGCAGAAGATTGACAGGGGTGAGTGAAGCTTTCTTT
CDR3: CASRRLTGVSEAFF

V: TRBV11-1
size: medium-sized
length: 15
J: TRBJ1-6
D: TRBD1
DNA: TGTGCCAGCAGCTTGACAGGGACCGATAATTCACCCCTCCACTTT
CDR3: CASSLTGTDNSPLHF

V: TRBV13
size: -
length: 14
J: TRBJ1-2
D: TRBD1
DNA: TGTGCCAGCAGCCGTACAGGGGTCGCCCATGGCTACACCTTC
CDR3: CASSRTGVAHGYTF

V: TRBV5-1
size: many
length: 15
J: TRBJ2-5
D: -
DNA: TGCGCCAGCAGCTTGGAAGGGCATGGTTCGGAGACCCAGTACTTC
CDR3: CASSLEGHGSETQYF

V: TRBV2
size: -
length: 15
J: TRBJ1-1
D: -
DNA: TGTGCCAGCAGTGAAAGTCCAGGGGCAGGCACTGAAGCTTTCTTT
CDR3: CASSESPGAGTEAFF

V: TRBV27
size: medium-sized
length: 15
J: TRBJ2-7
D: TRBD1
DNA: TGTGCCAGCAGTTTGGTTGGGACAGGGCCCTACGAGCAGTACTTC
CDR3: CASSLVGTGPYEQYF

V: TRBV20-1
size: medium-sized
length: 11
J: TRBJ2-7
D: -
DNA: TGCAGTGCTAGAGCCTTGAACGAGCAGTACTTC
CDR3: CSARALNEQYF

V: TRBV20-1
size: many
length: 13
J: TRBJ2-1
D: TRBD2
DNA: TGCAGTGTCGCAGGACTAGCGGGAAGGGTGGAGTTCTTC
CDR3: CSVAGLAGRVEFF

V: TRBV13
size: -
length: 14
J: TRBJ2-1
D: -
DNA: TGTGCCAGCAGCCCCCCTTACAGGGCAGATGAGCAGTTCTTC
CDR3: CASSPPYRADEQFF

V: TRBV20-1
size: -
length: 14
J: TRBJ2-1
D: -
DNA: TGCAGTGCCATAGATTATGGGTCGAGGAATGAGCAGTTCTTC
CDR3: CSAIDYGSRNEQFF

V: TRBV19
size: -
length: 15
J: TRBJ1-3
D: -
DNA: TGTGCCACTCGGACGGCGGCTGAGTCCGGAAACACCATATATTTT
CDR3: CATRTAAESGNTIYF

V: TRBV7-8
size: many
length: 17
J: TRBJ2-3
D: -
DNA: TGTGCCAGCAGCCCCTATCGGGGACTCCGTAGCACAGATACGCAGTATTTT
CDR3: CASSPYRGLRSTDTQYF

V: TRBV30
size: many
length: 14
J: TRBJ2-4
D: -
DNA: TGTGCCTGGAGTGTTGGGGGTACCAAAAACATTCAGTACTTC
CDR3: CAWSVGGTKNIQYF

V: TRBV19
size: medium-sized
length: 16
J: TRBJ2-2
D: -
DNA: TGTGCCAGTAGTATATTTGGAGTGATAAACACCGGGGAGCTGTTTTTT
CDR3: CASSIFGVINTGELFF